What follows is one T cell receptor (beta chain) and its context. Sequencing used immunoSEQ multiplex PCR; TCRdb keeps in-frame clones, though not all of them. There are about 19,000 clones in the sample; 75% to 90% occur only once, and around 2.1% lies in the top ten. These data originate in a study of neoadjuvant nivolumab and ipilimumab in lung cancer. The CDR3 is 14 amino acids. Losses at the gene ends were 3 bases for V and 0 bases for J; bases not matched to a gene: 2. The germline V gene encodes CDR1 SGHRS and CDR2 YFSETQ. This specimen was peripheral blood, taken before neoadjuvant nivolumab, alone or with ipilimumab. The TCR sequence derives from an adult with non-small cell lung cancer. V gene TRBV5-1 combines with J gene TRBJ1-1, with TRBD1 matching over 7 bases. The CDR3 reads CASSWDSVNTEAFF. CDR3 nucleotides: TGCGCCAGCAGCTGGGACAGCGTGAACACTGAAGCTTTCTTT. The full variable domain, with the rest looked up from reference TRBV5-1 and TRBJ1-1, is KAGVTQTPRYLIKTRGQQVTLSCSPISGHRSVSWYQQTPGQGLQFLFEYFSETQRNKGNFPGRFSGRQFSNSRSEMNVSTLELGDSALYLCASSWDSVNTEAFFGQGTRLTVV.